The next 14 T cell receptor beta chains were all read from a single sample in a study of persistence of HIV-infected CD4 T cells. What these receptors recognize is not known. The libraries were made with immunoSEQ version 4 in survey mode. Assay: immunoSEQ multiplex PCR; the TCRdb copy retains only in-frame clones and omits some. Of fewer than 45,000 clones in the sample, about nine tenths were seen once. Anti-CD3/anti-CD28 beads served as a nonspecific positive control stimulus. Responding CD4+ T cells were sorted by upregulation of both CD40 ligand and CD69. This sample comprised CD4+ T cells sorted from PBMCs after approximately 19-hour stimulation, obtained from a patient who received antiretroviral therapy. These TCRs come from an adult woman with HIV who was CMV-seropositive.

The chain links TRBV2 to TRBJ2-7; tentative D call: TRBD2 (6 bases). The V end was cut by 8 bases, the J end by 0 bases, with 11 bases between. Looked up from germline, CDR1 is SNHLY and CDR2 is FYNNEI. CDR3 size: 13 residues. The CDR3, as DNA: TGTGCCAGCGCGGCGGGGCCCTCCTACGAGCAGTACTTC. Its translation is CASAAGPSYEQYF.

The gene calls are TRBV10-3 and TRBJ1-2; 8 bases fit TRBD1. Losses at the gene ends were 4 bases for V and 2 bases for J; bases not matched to a gene: 3. Germline CDR1 is ENHRY and CDR2 is SYGVKD. This CDR3 is built from 14 residues. As DNA, the CDR3 is TGTGCCATCAGTGGGACAGGGTGGAACTATGGCTACACCTTC. This gives the protein CAISGTGWNYGYTF.

The chain's CDR3 is CASSETGENTIYF. CDR3 DNA sequence: TGCGCCAGCTCCGAAACAGGGGAGAACACCATATATTTT. This chain connects TRBV5-1 to TRBJ1-3; 7 positions match TRBD1. V lost 7 bases to trimming and J lost 7 bases; unmatched junction nucleotides: 8. The germline V gene has CDR1 SGHRS and CDR2 YFSETQ. This CDR3 contains 13 residues. Full variable domain (remainder filled in from reference TRBV5-1 and TRBJ1-3): KAGVTQTPRYLIKTRGQQVTLSCSPISGHRSVSWYQQTPGQGLQFLFEYFSETQRNKGNFPGRFSGRQFSNSRSEMNVSTLELGDSALYLCASSETGENTIYFGEGSWLTVV.

This chain connects TRBV5-1 to TRBJ1-2; unclear D gene. There are 13 residues in the CDR3. Germline CDR1 reads SGHRS; CDR2 reads YFSETQ. Trimming removed 0 bases at V and 1 base at J, with 4 bases between. The CDR3 spells CASSLVVNYGYTF. The CDR3 nucleotides are TGCGCCAGCAGCTTGGTGGTTAACTATGGCTACACCTTC.

The V gene is TRBV9, the J gene TRBJ2-3, with D perhaps assigned TRBD1 or TRBD2 (5 bases each). The germline V gene has CDR1 SGDLS and CDR2 YYNGEE. The V gene lost 2 bases and the J gene lost 2 bases, with 15 bases spanning the gap. This CDR3 region has 16 residues. The CDR3 loop is CASSVEPGRTTDTQYF. CDR3 DNA sequence: TGTGCCAGCAGCGTGGAACCGGGACGGACCACAGATACGCAGTATTTT.

This chain links TRBV27 with TRBJ1-4, with a weak D call TRBD1 (5 bases). The V and J ends lost 2 bases and 4 bases respectively, with 11 bases between them. This CDR3 has 15 amino acids. Germline assignment: CDR1 MNHEY and CDR2 SMNVEV (reference sequence). CDR3 sequence: CASSLDRQRNEKLFF. CDR3 sequence (DNA): TGTGCCAGCAGTTTAGATAGACAGCGTAATGAAAAACTGTTTTTT.

The chain links TRBV19 to TRBJ2-3; TRBD2 agrees at 7 bases. From germline, CDR1 is LNHDA and CDR2 SQIVND (reference sequence). There are 15 residues in the CDR3. Germline trimming cut 6 bases from V and 6 bases from J; bases unmatched to any gene: 12. The chain's CDR3 is CASSSGEGRMDTQYF. In nucleotides, the CDR3 is TGTGCCAGTAGCAGTGGGGAGGGGAGGATGGATACGCAGTATTTT.

The rearrangement links TRBV7-2 to TRBJ1-3, with TRBD1 as a possible D gene (6 bases). Germline loops: CDR1 SGHTA, CDR2 FQGNSA. The CDR3 extends over 16 amino acids. Trimming shortened V by 1 base and J by 5 bases, and 15 bases separated the two germline ends. The CDR3 coding sequence is TGTGCCAGCAGCTTAGAGGGACCGGGGGCAAGAAACACCATATATTTT. As protein: CASSLEGPGARNTIYF.

This clone was picked up one time. Written as DNA, the CDR3 is TGTGCCAGCAGACTGCTAACACTAATTCCAGATACGCAGTATTTT. Protein sequence: CASRLLTLIPDTQYF. The genes are TRBV27 and TRBJ2-3; D call uncertain. CDR3 size: 15 residues. CDR1 is MNHEY, CDR2 SMNVEV, per germline (reference sequence). With 6 bases removed from V and 4 bases from J, the gap between germline ends came to 17 bases.

The chain is built from TRBV4-2 and TRBJ2-1; 12 bases align to TRBD2. The junction had 17 bases not matched to a gene; V was cut back by 6 bases and J by 8 bases. The CDR3 has 18 amino acids. Germline-derived CDR1 and CDR2 are LGHNA and YNFKEQ. CDR3 bases: TGTGCCAGCAGTTTAAGCGCTAGCGGGGGGGCCAGTACCGATGAGCAGTTCTTC. Translation: CASSLSASGGASTDEQFF.

The chain carries TRBV6-5 and TRBJ1-1, with TRBD1 matching over 7 bases. Germline-derived CDR1 and CDR2 are MNHEY and SVGAGI. The CDR3 length is 13 residues. After removal of 5 bases from V and 4 bases from J, the junction contained 4 bases not matched to a gene. CDR3 region: CASSLYRGTEAFF. CDR3 nucleotides: TGTGCCAGCAGTCTATACAGGGGCACTGAAGCTTTCTTT.

V and J are TRBV14 and TRBJ2-7; D perhaps matches TRBD2 (5 bases). Looked up from germline, CDR1 is SGHDN and CDR2 is FVKESK. CDR3 length equals 15 residues. Deletions cut 0 bases from V and 4 bases from J, with 13 bases between. Here the CDR3 reads CASSQDGRGWYEQYF. The DNA for the CDR3 is TGTGCCAGCAGCCAAGATGGTCGCGGGTGGTACGAGCAGTACTTC.

For the CDR3, the DNA is TGTGCCAGCAACTTGGGTTCCAATGAAAAACTGTTTTTT. It codes for CASNLGSNEKLFF. This rearrangement joins TRBV28 to TRBJ1-4; D call uncertain. This CDR3 spans 13 amino acids. Germline loops: CDR1 MDHEN, CDR2 SYDVKM. V was clipped by 7 bases and J by 5 bases, with 11 bases between them.

The chain recombines TRBV12-5 with TRBJ1-2, with 8 nucleotides matching TRBD1. Germline V gives CDR1 LGHNT, CDR2 FRNRAP. V dropped 4 bases and J dropped 1; count of bases not matched to a gene: 8. This CDR3 has 16 residues. The CDR3 region is CASGSSQGAFNYGYTF. The CDR3 DNA sequence: TGTGCTAGTGGTTCATCCCAGGGGGCGTTTAACTATGGCTACACCTTC.